This T cell receptor (beta chain) is drawn from a study of T-cell memory formation after mild COVID-19. For the study at large: TCR clusters were mostly donor specific.

TCRdb fed the 5' RACE reads into MiXCR, producing one record per CDR3 protein. The sample includes hundreds of thousands of distinct CDR3 sequences, around 16% of them seen just once. As concerns this clonotype: Its matching antigen is unknown.

CDR1 is SGHRS, CDR2 YFSETQ, per germline. V was pared by 0 bases and J by 8 bases, with 11 bases between. CDR3 size: 13 residues. General observations from the study: The study found contracting CD4+ clones mainly in CM and EM and contracting CD8+ clones in EMRA.

The receptor was derived from an adult woman who had mild COVID-19 (a few samples of this study predate the infection). Cell type and time point are not known. Sequenced input: PBMCs or a T cell subset sorted from them (not recorded which). The chain recombines TRBV5-1 with TRBJ1-2; D gene uncertain. The CDR3 region has the DNA TGCGCCAGCAGCTTGGAAGAATGGAAAGGCTACACCTTC. It codes for CASSLEEWKGYTF.